Here is one T cell receptor (beta chain) with its context. This clonotype is deemed medium-sized (0.01 to 0.1%). What this receptor recognizes is not known. Base qualities are not at hand, and no much larger clone is one base apart. The sample belongs to a study. Relative to germline, V is missing 6 bases and J is missing 7 bases, with 9 bases of the junction outside any gene match. The germline V gene sets CDR1 to ENHRY and CDR2 to SYGVKD. The CDR3 has 16 amino acids, counting the end cysteine and phenylalanine. The CDR3 DNA has 48 bases and is translated from base 1. The run used an Illumina MiSeq. TCRdb trimmed public reads at Q25 via fastp, called clones via MiXCR and kept in-frame beta chains. Rows are combined by CDR3 protein, so each entry shows the most common genes and DNA. For this sample the table gives 3,500 to 5,500 distinct CDR3 sequences, of which just over 9.5% were detected only once. The ten largest make up around 31% of the sample.

Specimen: CD4+ T cells from peripheral blood. The receptor chain draws on TRBV10-3 and TRBJ2-1, and 13 bases in between align with TRBD2. The clonotype originates from a human donor with rheumatoid arthritis. The base sequence is TGTGCCATCAGCCACGGGGGGACTAGCGGGACTAATGAGCAGTTCTTC. Translation gives CAISHGGTSGTNEQFF.